These 29 T cell receptor beta chains were all obtained from the same sample, sequenced in a study of blood T cell repertoires in COVID-19. Some clones are missing from TCRdb's copy, which holds only in-frame ones; the method was immunoSEQ multiplex PCR. The table lists over 250,000 clones, roughly 85% of them singletons, with 9.5% to 12% in the top ten. Input material: peripheral blood. The receptors here all came from a woman in her sixties or seventies with acute or convalescent COVID-19.

The rearrangement joins TRBV3-1 (or the pseudogene TRBV3-2) to TRBJ1-2; tentative D call: TRBD1 (6 bases). V was clipped by 0 bases and J by 3 bases, with 14 bases between them. The CDR3 consists of 16 residues. Germline V gene sequence: CDR1 LGHDT, CDR2 YNNKEL (reference sequence). CDR3 in amino acids: CASSQESRWGHYGYTF. The CDR3 DNA reads as TGTGCCAGCAGCCAAGAGTCAAGGTGGGGGCACTATGGCTACACCTTC.

The rearrangement uses TRBV6-1 and TRBJ2-3; TRBD1 matches at 7 bases. Germline CDR1 is MNHNS and CDR2 is SASEGT. The trim removed 2 bases at V and 4 bases at J, leaving 9 bases unmatched. The CDR3 is 16 amino acids. DNA of the CDR3: TGTGCCAGCAGTGAAAGGGCGAGGGGGCGGGCAGATACGCAGTATTTT. Its translation is CASSERARGRADTQYF.

CDR3 DNA: TGTGCCAGCAGCCAGGGCATTATGAAAGCTTTCTTT. Its translation: CASSQGIMKAFF. This chain links TRBV3-1 (or the pseudogene TRBV3-2) with TRBJ1-1; D is undetermined. This CDR3 spans 12 amino acids. Germline V gene sequence: CDR1 LGHDT, CDR2 YNNKEL (reference sequence). Trimming shortened V by 3 bases and J by 9 bases, and 11 bases separated the two germline ends.

At least ten counts were recorded for this clone. V and J are TRBV14 and TRBJ1-1; weak D call: TRBD1 (5 bases). V was clipped by 1 base and J by 2 bases, with 11 bases between them. Germline CDR1 is SGHDN and CDR2 is FVKESK. There are 15 residues in the CDR3. The CDR3 loop is CASSQVGGGNTEAFF. Here the CDR3 DNA reads TGTGCCAGCAGCCAAGTGGGGGGGGGTAACACTGAAGCTTTCTTT.

Remarks on this clone: One end of the junction is discordant with germline, which a read error may explain. CDR3: CASSLAAGTGPLF. CDR3 in DNA: TGCGCCAGCAGCTTGGCCGCCGGGACAGGGCCCCTTTTC. The chain has TRBV5-1 and TRBJ1-2; 9 positions match TRBD1. Looked up from germline, CDR1 is SGHRS and CDR2 is YFSETQ. The CDR3 contains 13 residues.

The genes are TRBV29-1 and TRBJ1-1; D unresolved. The ends were cut back, 7 bases at V and 1 base at J, with 13 bases in the middle. CDR1 is SQVTM and CDR2 is ANQGSEA in the germline V gene. The CDR3 length is 13 residues. CDR3 sequence reads: CSARQQQNTEAFF. The CDR3 bases are TGCAGCGCCAGACAACAGCAGAACACTGAAGCTTTCTTT.

The rearrangement links TRBV6-2 or TRBV6-3 to TRBJ1-1; tentatively, D is TRBD1 (5 bases). The V and J ends lost 2 bases and 7 bases respectively, with 5 bases between them. The V gene's germline CDR1 is MNHEY and CDR2 SVGEGT. The CDR3 spans 11 residues. CDR3 sequence reads: CASSYDSEAFF. CDR3 in DNA: TGTGCCAGCAGTTACGACAGTGAAGCTTTCTTT.

The chain recombines TRBV19 with TRBJ2-2; 8 bases are shared with TRBD1. The V and J ends lost 0 bases and 5 bases, in that order; junction bases with no gene match: 5. The V gene's germline CDR1 is LNHDA and CDR2 SQIVND (reference sequence). The CDR3 loop spans 16 amino acids. The CDR3 protein is CASSIEARQGTGELFF. In nucleotides, the CDR3 is TGTGCCAGTAGTATAGAGGCCCGACAGGGGACCGGGGAGCTGTTTTTT.

The CDR3 loop is CASSFEGLEAFF. For the CDR3, the DNA is TGTGCCAGCAGTTTCGAGGGCCTAGAAGCTTTCTTT. The chain uses TRBV12-3 or TRBV12-4 and TRBJ1-1; D is unresolved. V lost 3 bases to trimming and J lost 8 bases, with 10 bases between them. This CDR3 comprises 12 residues.

A single count supports this clone. The junction does not match germline at one end; this may be a read error. The chain has TRBV6-1 and TRBJ1-4; TRBD1 agrees at 7 bases. The germline V gene has CDR1 MNHNS and CDR2 SASEGT. The length of the CDR3 is 15 residues. Here the CDR3 reads CASSAEGAANEKLFF. In DNA form, the CDR3 reads TGTGCCAGCAGCGCGGAGGGGGCGGCTAATGAAAAATTGTTTTTT.

This clone has more than one count but fewer than ten. This sequence joins TRBV10-3 and TRBJ1-4; perhaps TRBD1 as D (6 bases). The CDR3 contains 15 residues. V shed 2 bases and J shed 8 bases, with 15 bases lying between them. Germline V lookup: CDR1 ENHRY, CDR2 SYGVKD. The CDR3 protein is CAISEKDIQGEKLFF. Here the CDR3 DNA reads TGTGCCATCAGTGAGAAGGACATCCAGGGGGAAAAACTGTTTTTT.

V is TRBV28 and J is TRBJ2-7; TRBD1 might be the D (6 bases). The CDR3 runs to 13 residues. Germline V gene lookup returns CDR1 MDHEN and CDR2 SYDVKM. Trimming pared 7 bases from V and 2 bases from J, leaving 12 bases between. The CDR3, as DNA: TGTGCCAGCATGGTAGACAGGCCCTACGAGCAGTACTTC. Amino acids: CASMVDRPYEQYF.

This clone appeared once. The V gene is TRBV5-1, the J gene TRBJ2-5; 7 bases are a match to TRBD1. CDR1 is SGHRS and CDR2 is YFSETQ in the germline V gene. Trimming cost V 5 bases and J 5 bases; bases outside gene matches: 18. The CDR3 loop spans 17 amino acids. The CDR3 region has the DNA TGCGCCAGCAGACAGGGGTATCGGTCCCGCCCGGGTGAGACCCAGTACTTC. Translation: CASRQGYRSRPGETQYF.

The CDR3 DNA sequence: TGTGCCAGCAGTCAGAAACCCGGGACAGCGAACACCGGGGAGCTGTTTTTT. It codes for CASSQKPGTANTGELFF. This chain joins TRBV27 and TRBJ2-2; TRBD1 aligns across 7 bases. There are 17 residues in the CDR3. The germline CDR1 and CDR2 sequences are MNHEY and SMNVEV (reference sequence). V gave up 5 bases and J gave up 0 bases; unmatched junction bases: 9.

This clone is a singleton in its sample. The chain has TRBV5-1 and TRBJ1-1; 9 positions match TRBD1. Trimming removed 5 bases from V and 1 base from J; junction bases left unmatched: 9. The CDR3 is 16 amino acids. Germline CDR1 reads SGHRS; CDR2 reads YFSETQ. CDR3: CASRYDRGISNTEAFF. The CDR3 DNA follows: TGCGCCAGCAGGTATGACAGGGGGATATCGAACACTGAAGCTTTCTTT.

The V and J genes are TRBV7-9 and TRBJ2-6; D might be TRBD1 (5 bases). Trimming pared 5 bases from V and 0 bases from J, leaving 5 bases between. There are 14 residues in the CDR3. Germline V gene sequence: CDR1 SEHNR, CDR2 FQNEAQ (reference sequence). CDR3 sequence reads: CASSQGSGANVLTF. CDR3 DNA sequence: TGTGCCAGCAGCCAGGGCTCTGGGGCCAACGTCCTGACTTTC.

V usage is TRBV7-6 and J usage is TRBJ2-5; TRBD2 agrees at 11 bases. J gave up 0 bases and V 1 base, and 7 bases lay outside the gene matches. Germline V lookup: CDR1 SGHVS, CDR2 FNYEAQ. The length of the CDR3 is 18 residues. The CDR3 bases are TGTGCCAGCAGCTTAGGGCTAGCGGGGGGCCTAAACCAAGAGACCCAGTACTTC. This codes for CASSLGLAGGLNQETQYF. Full variable domain (outside the CDR3, taken from reference TRBV7-6 and TRBJ2-5): GAGVSQSPRYKVTKRGQDVALRCDPISGHVSLYWYRQALGQGPEFLTYFNYEAQQDKSGLPNDRFSAERPEGSISTLTIQRTEQRDSAMYRCASSLGLAGGLNQETQYFGPGTRLLVL.

J is TRBJ2-5 and V is TRBV29-1, with D tentatively TRBD1 (8 bases). Germline V gene sequence: CDR1 SQVTM, CDR2 ANQGSEA. This CDR3 is 15 amino acids long. With 3 bases removed from V and 2 bases from J, the gap between germline ends came to 16 bases. CDR3 DNA: TGCAGCGTTGAGGGGAGGGGACAGGTACAAGAGACCCAGTACTTC. Translated: CSVEGRGQVQETQYF. The complete variable domain, with remaining parts taken from reference TRBV29-1 and TRBJ2-5, reads SAVISQKPSRDICQRGTSLTIQCQVDSQVTMMFWYRQQPGQSLTLIATANQGSEATYESGFVIDKFPISRPNLTFSTLTVSNMSPEDSSIYLCSVEGRGQVQETQYFGPGTRLLVL.

This clone was recorded a few times. The CDR3 DNA reads TGTGCCAGCAGGGAGACAGGGAATGGCTACACCTTC. This translates into CASRETGNGYTF. The chain employs TRBV6-4 and TRBJ1-2; 7 bases fit TRBD1. CDR3 length: 12 residues. The germline CDR1 and CDR2 sequences are MRHNA and SNTAGT. Trimming removed 6 bases from V and 6 bases from J; junction bases left unmatched: 4.

The CDR3 DNA follows: TGTGCCAGCAGCTTGGGGGACAGGGTGAGGGTTTACGAGCAGTACTTC. Amino acids: CASSLGDRVRVYEQYF. The chain uses TRBV5-4 and TRBJ2-7, with 9 bases that match TRBD1. The CDR3 has 16 residues. Looked up from germline, CDR1 is SGHNT and CDR2 is YYREEE (reference sequence). V dropped 0 bases and J dropped 4; count of bases not matched to a gene: 8.

Only a few counts were recorded for this clone. The chain is built from TRBV11-2 and TRBJ2-2; perhaps TRBD2 as D (5 bases). The germline CDR1 and CDR2 sequences are SGHAT and FQNNGV. CDR3 length: 14 amino acids. V dropped 10 bases and J dropped 0 bases, with 12 bases sitting between them. The DNA for the CDR3 is TGTGCCACGACGGGGAAAGCGAACACCGGGGAGCTGTTTTTT. Its translation: CATTGKANTGELFF.

The chain joins TRBV28 to TRBJ2-4; the match to TRBD2 covers 8 bases. Germline lookup yields CDR1 MDHEN and CDR2 SYDVKM. The CDR3 length is 14 residues. Trimming took 5 bases from V and 8 from J; bases not matched to a gene: 8. The CDR3 loop is CASSSGGTRHIQYF. The CDR3 bases are TGTGCCAGCAGTAGCGGGGGCACAAGGCACATTCAGTACTTC.

This clone has a handful of counts. The chain carries TRBV6-1 and TRBJ1-5, with D unclear. This CDR3 region has 16 residues. Germline V gene sequence: CDR1 MNHNS, CDR2 SASEGT. V was pared by 4 bases and J by 0 bases, with 13 bases between. In DNA form, the CDR3 reads TGTGCCAGCAGTGTTGGTGCGGTATATAGCAATCAGCCCCAGCATTTT. The encoded protein is CASSVGAVYSNQPQHF.

The chain links TRBV6-2 or TRBV6-3 to TRBJ2-7; 8 bases match TRBD2. This CDR3 has 15 amino acids. The germline CDR1 and CDR2 sequences are MNHEY and SVGEGT. The V and J ends lost 5 bases and 2 bases, in that order; junction bases with no gene match: 8. Here the CDR3 reads CASSASGGETYEQYF. CDR3 coding DNA: TGTGCCAGCAGTGCCAGCGGGGGCGAGACCTACGAGCAGTACTTC.

This chain joins TRBV5-6 and TRBJ1-6, with D tentatively TRBD1 (5 bases). With 4 bases removed from V and 0 bases from J, the gap between germline ends came to 14 bases. This CDR3 comprises 17 residues. Germline V CDR1 and CDR2: SGHDT, YYEEEE. CDR3 loop: CASSQTGVSSYNSPLHF. Here the CDR3 DNA reads TGTGCCAGCAGCCAGACGGGGGTTAGCTCCTATAATTCACCCCTCCACTTT.

This rearrangement joins TRBV5-4 to TRBJ2-3; 8 bases map to TRBD2. CDR1 and CDR2 (germline): SGHNT, YYREEE (reference sequence). V was pared by 0 bases and J by 6 bases, with 3 bases of the junction left unmatched. This CDR3 is built from 14 residues. DNA for the CDR3: TGTGCCAGCAGCTTGGCCGGGGGGGCCGATACGCAGTATTTT. Protein sequence: CASSLAGGADTQYF.

The V gene is TRBV28, the J gene TRBJ2-5; weak D call: TRBD2 (6 bases). CDR1 and CDR2 from the germline V gene are MDHEN and SYDVKM. CDR3 length: 14 amino acids. V was trimmed by 5 bases and J by 4 bases, leaving 14 bases between them. CDR3 region: CASSPQGGRETQYF. The CDR3 nucleotides are TGTGCCAGCAGTCCCCAAGGAGGGAGAGAGACCCAGTACTTC. The whole variable domain, filled in from reference TRBV28 and TRBJ2-5, reads DVKVTQSSRYLVKRTGEKVFLECVQDMDHENMFWYRQDPGLGLRLIYFSYDVKMKEKGDIPEGYSVSREKKERFSLILESASTNQTSMYLCASSPQGGRETQYFGPGTRLLVL.

The chain has TRBV6-1 and TRBJ1-2; maybe TRBD1 (5 bases). CDR3 length: 16 residues. Trimming removed 3 bases at V and 4 bases at J, with 18 bases between. CDR1 MNHNS and CDR2 SASEGT come from the germline V gene. CDR3 coding DNA: TGTGCCAGCAGTGATGGGGGAAGGACTAGGCGCTATGGCTACACCTTC. Encoded protein: CASSDGGRTRRYGYTF.

The V and J genes are TRBV5-5 and TRBJ1-6; 8 bases match TRBD1. After removal of 4 bases from V and 8 bases from J, the junction contained 11 bases not matched to a gene. The V gene's germline CDR1 is SGHKS and CDR2 YYEKEE (reference sequence). This CDR3 is built from 16 residues. The CDR3 DNA is TGTGCCAGCAGCCTAATCGGACAGGGTCGGGATTCACCCCTCCACTTT. As protein: CASSLIGQGRDSPLHF.